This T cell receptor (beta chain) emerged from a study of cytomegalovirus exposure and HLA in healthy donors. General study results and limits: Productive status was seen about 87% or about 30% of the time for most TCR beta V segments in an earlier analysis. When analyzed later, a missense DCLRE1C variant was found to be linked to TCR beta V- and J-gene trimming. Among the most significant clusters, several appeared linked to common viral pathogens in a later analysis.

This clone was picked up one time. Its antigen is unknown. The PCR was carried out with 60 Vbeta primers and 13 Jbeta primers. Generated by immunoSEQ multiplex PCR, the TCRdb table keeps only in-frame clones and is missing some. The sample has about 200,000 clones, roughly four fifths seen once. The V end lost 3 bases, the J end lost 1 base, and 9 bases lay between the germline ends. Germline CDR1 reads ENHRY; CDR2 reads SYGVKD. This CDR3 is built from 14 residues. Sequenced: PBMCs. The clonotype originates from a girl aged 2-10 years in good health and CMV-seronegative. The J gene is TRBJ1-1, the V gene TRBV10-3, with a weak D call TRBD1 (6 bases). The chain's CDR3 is CAISDRGENTEAFF. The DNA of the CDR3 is TGTGCCATCAGTGACAGGGGCGAGAACACTGAAGCTTTCTTT.